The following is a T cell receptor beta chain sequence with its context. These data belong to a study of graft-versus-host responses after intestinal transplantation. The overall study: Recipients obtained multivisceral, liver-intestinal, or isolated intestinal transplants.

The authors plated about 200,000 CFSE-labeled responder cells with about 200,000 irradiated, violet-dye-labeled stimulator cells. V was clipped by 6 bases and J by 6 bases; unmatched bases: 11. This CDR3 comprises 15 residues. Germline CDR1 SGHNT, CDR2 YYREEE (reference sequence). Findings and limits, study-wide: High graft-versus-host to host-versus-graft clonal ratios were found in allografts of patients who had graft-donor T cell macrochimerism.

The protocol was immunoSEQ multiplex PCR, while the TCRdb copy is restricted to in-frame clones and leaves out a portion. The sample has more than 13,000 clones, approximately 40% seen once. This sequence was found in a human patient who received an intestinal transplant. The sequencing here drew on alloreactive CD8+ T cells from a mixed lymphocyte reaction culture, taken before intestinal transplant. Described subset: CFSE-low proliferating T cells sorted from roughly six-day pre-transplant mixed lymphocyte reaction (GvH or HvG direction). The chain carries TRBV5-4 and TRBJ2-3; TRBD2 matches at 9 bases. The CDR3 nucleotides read TGTGCCAGCATCCAAATACCTGGGACTAGCGATACGCAGTATTTT. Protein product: CASIQIPGTSDTQYF.